Each of the 18 T cell receptor beta chains below was sequenced from the same sample in a study of blood T cell repertoires in COVID-19. Profiling relied on immunoSEQ multiplex PCR, and the TCRdb table lists in-frame clones only, not all of them. This sample has 150,000 to 200,000 clones, with roughly four fifths found just once. The material sequenced was peripheral blood. Receptors were obtained from a woman aged 70-85 years with COVID-19, enrolled during active disease.

The chain is built from TRBV30 and TRBJ1-2, with TRBD1 matching over 8 bases. The germline V gene has CDR1 GTSNPN and CDR2 SVGIG (reference sequence). After removal of 5 bases from V and 4 bases from J, the junction contained 6 bases not matched to a gene. The CDR3 sequence is 13 residues long. The CDR3 region has the DNA TGTGCCTGGGGCAGGGACAGGCCCTATGGCTACACCTTC. The encoded protein is CAWGRDRPYGYTF.

The V gene is TRBV12-3 or TRBV12-4, the J gene TRBJ1-1, with D uncertain. Trimming removed 1 base from V and 2 bases from J, with 5 bases in between. The length of the CDR3 is 13 residues. The CDR3 loop is CASSLEANTEAFF. In nucleotides, the CDR3 is TGTGCCAGCAGTTTAGAAGCTAACACTGAAGCTTTCTTT.

The genes are TRBV7-2 and TRBJ2-7; 12 positions agree with TRBD2. In germline, CDR1 is SGHTA, CDR2 FQGNSA. Unmatched junction bases numbered 1, after V lost 5 bases and J lost 2 bases. CDR3 length: 14 amino acids. Written as DNA, the CDR3 is TGTGCCAGCAGCCGGACTAGCGGGGCCTACGAGCAGTACTTC. It codes for CASSRTSGAYEQYF.

The V call is TRBV28, the J call TRBJ2-7; perhaps TRBD2 as D (6 bases). Germline V gives CDR1 MDHEN, CDR2 SYDVKM. The CDR3 is made up of 15 amino acids. Trimming left V 7 bases short and J 2 bases short, with 18 bases between. The CDR3 DNA reads TGTGCCAGCACCTCTACCGGGACTCCGACCTACGAGCAGTACTTC. Residues: CASTSTGTPTYEQYF.

This chain uses TRBV7-2 with TRBJ2-1, with D perhaps matching TRBD2 (6 bases). The CDR3 is 17 residues long. The germline V gene encodes CDR1 SGHTA and CDR2 FQGNSA. Between the trimmed V and J ends, which lost 2 bases and 6 bases, there was a span of 20 bases. This CDR3 reads CASSLRRRRGISNEQFF. The CDR3 DNA follows: TGTGCCAGCAGCTTAAGAAGGAGGCGGGGCATAAGCAATGAGCAGTTCTTC.

This clone was detected only once. This chain uses TRBV2 with TRBJ2-1; possibly TRBD2 for D (5 bases). Trimming took 1 base from V and 4 from J, leaving 11 bases between them. The CDR3 consists of 15 residues. CDR1 and CDR2 from the germline V gene are SNHLY and FYNNEI. This CDR3 reads CASSEERPQYNEQFF. Written as DNA, the CDR3 is TGTGCCAGCAGTGAAGAGCGGCCCCAATACAATGAGCAGTTCTTC.

The CDR3 bases are TGTGCTCTACAGGGAAGGGGGTACGAGCAGTACTTC. It is translated as CALQGRGYEQYF. The genes are TRBV30 and TRBJ2-7; D might be TRBD1 (6 bases). This CDR3 comprises 12 residues. The germline V gene has CDR1 GTSNPN and CDR2 SVGIG (reference sequence).

The J gene is TRBJ2-3, the V gene TRBV5-4; 13 positions match TRBD2. CDR1 and CDR2 from the germline V gene are SGHNT and YYREEE (reference sequence). Germline trimming cut 4 bases from V and 3 bases from J; bases unmatched to any gene: 8. This CDR3 is 17 amino acids long. CDR3 bases: TGTGCCAGCAGCGCCCGACTAGCGGGAGGTGGAACAGATACGCAGTATTTT. Its protein product is CASSARLAGGGTDTQYF.

The rearrangement links TRBV11-2 to TRBJ2-1; 9 nucleotides agree with TRBD2. The V gene's germline CDR1 is SGHAT and CDR2 FQNNGV. V gave up 6 bases and J gave up 7 bases; unmatched junction bases: 10. The CDR3 spans 15 residues. DNA for the CDR3: TGTGCCAGCAGGCCGACTAGCGGTAGTACTAATGAGCAGTTCTTC. The encoded protein is CASRPTSGSTNEQFF.

Here the CDR3 reads CASTSFSGNSYEQYF. DNA of the CDR3: TGTGCCAGCACCTCCTTTAGCGGAAACTCCTACGAGCAGTACTTC. The chain carries TRBV27 and TRBJ2-7; D is possibly TRBD2 (6 bases). Between the trimmed V and J ends, which lost 7 bases and 0 bases, there was a span of 16 bases. The germline V gene encodes CDR1 MNHEY and CDR2 SMNVEV (reference sequence). The CDR3 loop spans 15 amino acids.

The chain couples TRBV18 to TRBJ2-5; TRBD1 might be the D (6 bases). The V gene's germline CDR1 is KGHSH and CDR2 LQKENI. Trimming took off 3 bases at V and 3 bases at J, with 14 bases between the two ends. This CDR3 is built from 15 residues. CDR3 loop: CASSPVRGPEETQYF. CDR3 nucleotides: TGTGCCAGCTCACCGGTCAGGGGACCTGAAGAGACCCAGTACTTC.

V and J are TRBV10-3 and TRBJ1-1; D might be TRBD1 (6 bases). V was trimmed by 2 bases and J by 3 bases, leaving 7 bases between them. Germline V gene sequence: CDR1 ENHRY, CDR2 SYGVKD. This CDR3 region has 13 residues. The CDR3 is CAISETGYTEAFF. DNA for the CDR3: TGTGCCATCAGTGAGACAGGGTACACTGAAGCTTTCTTT.

The chain carries TRBV7-2 and TRBJ2-7, with TRBD2 matching 8 bases. The CDR3 contains 15 residues. V lost 5 bases and J lost 0; bases outside the gene matches: 6. CDR1 SGHTA and CDR2 FQGNSA come from the germline V gene. CDR3 coding DNA: TGTGCCAGCAGCGTCCGGGGGGGTCCCTCCTACGAGCAGTACTTC. This codes for CASSVRGGPSYEQYF.

The chain recombines TRBV11-3 with TRBJ1-1; D possibly corresponds to TRBD1 (5 bases). The CDR3 consists of 13 residues. Germline lookup yields CDR1 SGHNT and CDR2 YENEEA. V was cut by 3 bases and J by 1 base, with 6 bases left in between. DNA for the CDR3: TGTGCCAGCAGCTTCGGGGGGAACACTGAAGCTTTCTTT. It is translated as CASSFGGNTEAFF.

The rearrangement uses TRBV27 and TRBJ1-2; no clear D gene. Germline CDR1 and CDR2: MNHEY and SMNVEV (reference sequence). The CDR3 is 14 amino acids. Trimming shortened V by 6 bases and J by 2 bases, and 13 bases separated the two germline ends. Here the CDR3 reads CASSFWGGNYGYTF. CDR3 nucleotides: TGTGCCAGCAGCTTCTGGGGAGGGAACTATGGCTACACCTTC.

This chain joins TRBV2 and TRBJ2-5; D may be TRBD2 (6 bases). The length of the CDR3 is 12 residues. Trimming cost V 5 bases and J 9 bases, with 13 bases left between them. Germline V gene sequence: CDR1 SNHLY, CDR2 FYNNEI. The CDR3 loop is CASSRSGGAQYF. In nucleotides, the CDR3 is TGTGCCAGCAGTAGATCGGGCGGGGCCCAGTACTTC.

The CDR3 nucleotides are TGCGCCAGCAGCTCCGGCGACAGGGACTATGGCTACACCTTC. Translated: CASSSGDRDYGYTF. The chain has TRBV5-1 and TRBJ1-2, with 7 bases lining up with TRBD1. Per the germline V gene, CDR1 is SGHRS and CDR2 is YFSETQ. The CDR3 spans 14 residues. Trimming took 3 bases from V and 3 from J; bases not matched to a gene: 5. Filled out from reference TRBV5-1 and TRBJ1-2, the complete variable domain reads KAGVTQTPRYLIKTRGQQVTLSCSPISGHRSVSWYQQTPGQGLQFLFEYFSETQRNKGNFPGRFSGRQFSNSRSEMNVSTLELGDSALYLCASSSGDRDYGYTFGSGTRLTVV.

V usage is TRBV2 and J usage is TRBJ1-2; TRBD1 matches 8 bases. Germline assignment: CDR1 SNHLY and CDR2 FYNNEI. Trimming removed 4 bases from V and 4 bases from J; junction bases left unmatched: 5. The CDR3 runs 14 residues. The CDR3 spells CASSGAGGLYGYTF. For the CDR3, the DNA is TGTGCCAGCAGTGGGGCAGGGGGCCTCTATGGCTACACCTTC.